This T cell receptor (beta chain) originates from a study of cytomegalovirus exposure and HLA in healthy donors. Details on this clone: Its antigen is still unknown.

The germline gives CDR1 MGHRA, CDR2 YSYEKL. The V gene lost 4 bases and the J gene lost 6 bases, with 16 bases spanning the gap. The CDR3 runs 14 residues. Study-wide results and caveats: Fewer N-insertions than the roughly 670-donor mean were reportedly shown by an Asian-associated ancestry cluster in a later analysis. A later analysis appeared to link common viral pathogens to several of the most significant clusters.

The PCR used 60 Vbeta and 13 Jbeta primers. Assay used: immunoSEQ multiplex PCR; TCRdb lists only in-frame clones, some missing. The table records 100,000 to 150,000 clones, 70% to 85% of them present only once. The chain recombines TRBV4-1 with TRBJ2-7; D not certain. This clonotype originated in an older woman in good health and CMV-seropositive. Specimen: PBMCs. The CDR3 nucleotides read TGCGCCAGCAGCCCCCCCCGAGAGAACGGCGAGCAGTACTTC. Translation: CASSPPRENGEQYF.